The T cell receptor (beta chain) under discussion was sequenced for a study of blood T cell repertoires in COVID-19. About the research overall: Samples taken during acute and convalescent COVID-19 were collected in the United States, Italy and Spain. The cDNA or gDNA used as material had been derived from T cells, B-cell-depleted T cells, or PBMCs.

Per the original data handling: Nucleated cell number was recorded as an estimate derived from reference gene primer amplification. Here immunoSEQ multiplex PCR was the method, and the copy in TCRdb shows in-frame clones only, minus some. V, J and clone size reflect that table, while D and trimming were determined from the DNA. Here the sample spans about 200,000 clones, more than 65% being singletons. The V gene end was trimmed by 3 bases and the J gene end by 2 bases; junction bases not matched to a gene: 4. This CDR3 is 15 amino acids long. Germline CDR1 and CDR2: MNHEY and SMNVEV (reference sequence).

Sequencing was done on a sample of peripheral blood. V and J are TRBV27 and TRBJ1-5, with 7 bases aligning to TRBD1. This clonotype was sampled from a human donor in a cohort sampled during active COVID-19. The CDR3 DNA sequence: TGTGCCAGCAGTTTTATCGGGACAGGCAATCAGCCCCAGCATTTT. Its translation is CASSFIGTGNQPQHF.